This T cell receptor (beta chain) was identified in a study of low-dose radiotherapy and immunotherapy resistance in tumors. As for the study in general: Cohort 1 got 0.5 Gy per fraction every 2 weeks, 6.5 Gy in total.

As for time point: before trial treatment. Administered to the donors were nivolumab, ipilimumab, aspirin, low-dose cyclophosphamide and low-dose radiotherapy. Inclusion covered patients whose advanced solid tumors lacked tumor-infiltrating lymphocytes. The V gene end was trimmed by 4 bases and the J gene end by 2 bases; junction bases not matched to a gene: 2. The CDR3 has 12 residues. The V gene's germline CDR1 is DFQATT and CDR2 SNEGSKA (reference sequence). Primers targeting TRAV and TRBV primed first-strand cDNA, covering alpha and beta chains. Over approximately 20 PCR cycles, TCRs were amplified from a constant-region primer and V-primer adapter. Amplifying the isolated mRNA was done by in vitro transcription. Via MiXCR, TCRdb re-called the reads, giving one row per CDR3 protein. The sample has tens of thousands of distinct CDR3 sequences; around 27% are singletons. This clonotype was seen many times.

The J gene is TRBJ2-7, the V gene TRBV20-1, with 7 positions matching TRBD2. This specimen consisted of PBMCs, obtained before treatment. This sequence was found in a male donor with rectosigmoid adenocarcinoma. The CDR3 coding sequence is TGCAGTGCTACTAGCGGTCCCTACGAGCAGTACTTC. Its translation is CSATSGPYEQYF.